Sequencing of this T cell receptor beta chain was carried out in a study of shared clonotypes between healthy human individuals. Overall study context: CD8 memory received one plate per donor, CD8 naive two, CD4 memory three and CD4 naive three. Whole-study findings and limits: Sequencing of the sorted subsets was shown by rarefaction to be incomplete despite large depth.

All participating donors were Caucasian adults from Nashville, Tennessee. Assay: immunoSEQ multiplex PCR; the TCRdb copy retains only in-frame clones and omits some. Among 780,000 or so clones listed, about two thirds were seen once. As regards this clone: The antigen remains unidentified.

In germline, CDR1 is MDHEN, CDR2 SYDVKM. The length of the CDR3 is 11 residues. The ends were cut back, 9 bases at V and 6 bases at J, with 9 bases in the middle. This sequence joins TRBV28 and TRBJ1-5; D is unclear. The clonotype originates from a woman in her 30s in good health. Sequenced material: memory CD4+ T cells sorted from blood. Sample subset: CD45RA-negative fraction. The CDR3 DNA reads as TGTGCCAGTAACATTTTTCAGCCCCAGCATTTT. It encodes CASNIFQPQHF.